A single sample is the source of the 19 T cell receptor beta chains below, sequenced in a study of T cell responses to AZD1222 COVID-19 vaccine. The table came from immunoSEQ multiplex PCR; TCRdb's copy has only in-frame clones and leaves some out. The data contain approximately 200,000 clones, 80% to 95% of them singletons. The specimen was peripheral blood, collected 28 days after the second AZD1222 dose. The receptors come from an adult who received the AZD1222 COVID-19 vaccine.

V gene TRBV19 combines with J gene TRBJ1-1, with unresolved D. The CDR3 is made up of 13 amino acids. Germline lookup yields CDR1 LNHDA and CDR2 SQIVND (reference sequence). Trimming stripped 3 bases from V and 7 bases from J, with 12 bases between. CDR3 in amino acids: CASSIWYRGEAFF. CDR3 nucleotides: TGTGCCAGTAGTATCTGGTACAGAGGTGAAGCTTTCTTT.

This chain joins TRBV7-9 and TRBJ1-1, with D unresolved. This CDR3 region has 13 residues. Germline V CDR1 and CDR2: SEHNR, FQNEAQ (reference sequence). The ends were cut back, 4 bases at V and 3 bases at J, with 9 bases in the middle. Written as DNA, the CDR3 is TGTGCCAGCAGCTCGGACGTTTACACTGAAGCTTTCTTT. This codes for CASSSDVYTEAFF.

J is TRBJ2-1 and V is TRBV28, with TRBD2 matching over 9 bases. This CDR3 comprises 19 residues. The V gene's germline CDR1 is MDHEN and CDR2 SYDVKM. V was pared by 3 bases and J by 4 bases, with 16 bases of the junction left unmatched. CDR3 sequence (DNA): TGTGCCAGCAGTTTCTCCTCTTGGGGTAGCGGGAGAATATACAATGAGCAGTTCTTC. It codes for CASSFSSWGSGRIYNEQFF.

This rearrangement joins TRBV18 to TRBJ2-2, with 12 bases matching TRBD2. Germline CDR1 KGHSH, CDR2 LQKENI. The CDR3 length is 19 residues. The V gene end was trimmed by 3 bases and the J gene end by 1 base; junction bases not matched to a gene: 9. CDR3 nucleotides: TGTGCCAGCTCACCGGGACTAGCGGGTATGCAACGGAACACCGGGGAGCTGTTTTTT. Amino acid sequence: CASSPGLAGMQRNTGELFF. Looking up the rest from reference TRBV18 and TRBJ2-2 gives the full variable domain: NAGVMQNPRHLVRRRGQEARLRCSPMKGHSHVYWYRQLPEEGLKFMVYLQKENIIDESGMPKERFSAEFPKEGPSILRIQQVVRGDSAAYFCASSPGLAGMQRNTGELFFGEGSRLTVL.

The count of this clone is one. J is TRBJ2-7 and V is TRBV5-6; 8 bases match TRBD1. Trimming cost V 3 bases and J 7 bases; bases outside gene matches: 12. From germline, CDR1 is SGHDT and CDR2 YYEEEE. The CDR3 runs to 15 residues. DNA for the CDR3: TGTGCCAGCAGCTACTGGACAGGGATCGTTAGGGAGCAGTACTTC. Encoded protein: CASSYWTGIVREQYF. Filled out from reference TRBV5-6 and TRBJ2-7, the complete variable domain reads DAGVTQSPTHLIKTRGQQVTLRCSPKSGHDTVSWYQQALGQGPQFIFQYYEEEERQRGNFPDRFSGHQFPNYSSELNVNALLLGDSALYLCASSYWTGIVREQYFGPGTRLTVT.

This chain uses TRBV6-5 with TRBJ2-7, with D perhaps matching TRBD2 (5 bases). Germline V gene sequence: CDR1 MNHEY, CDR2 SVGAGI. Trimming removed 4 bases from V and 7 bases from J, with 17 bases in between. The CDR3 covers 14 residues. The CDR3 loop is CASSSRLRAAEQYF. In DNA, the CDR3 is TGTGCCAGCAGTTCCCGGCTACGAGCGGCGGAGCAGTACTTC.

V usage is TRBV3-1 (or the pseudogene TRBV3-2) and J usage is TRBJ1-4, with D possibly TRBD1 on 6 matching bases. The CDR3 consists of 14 residues. Germline values: CDR1 LGHDT, CDR2 YNNKEL (reference sequence). The germline V and J ends were trimmed by 6 bases and 12 bases, with 20 bases remaining between them. The CDR3 sequence is CASSLRTGHQELFF. The CDR3 coding sequence is TGTGCCAGCAGTCTCCGAACGGGACATCAGGAACTGTTTTTT.

V and J are TRBV7-9 and TRBJ2-1; 10 bases are a match to TRBD2. The CDR3 covers 13 residues. Germline assignment: CDR1 SEHNR and CDR2 FQNEAQ (reference sequence). V shed 5 bases, J shed 7 bases, and the junction held 2 bases outside the gene matches. The CDR3 nucleotides are TGTGCCAGCAGCATGGGACTAGCGAATGAGCAGTTCTTC. Translating gives CASSMGLANEQFF.

The chain employs TRBV21-1 and TRBJ2-1; the table gives TRBD2 as D, unverified against the DNA. TRBV21-1 is described as a pseudogene. The CDR3 consists of 22 residues. The CDR3 loop reads CASSKGGGLAGVNQVSYNEQFF. The CDR3 DNA reads as TGTGCCAGCAGCAAAGGCGGAGGACTAGCGGGAGTCAATCAGGTGTCCTACAATGAGCAGTTCTTC.

V and J are TRBV7-9 and TRBJ2-1, with D unresolved. The CDR3 extends over 10 amino acids. V was shortened by 5 bases and J by 14 bases, with 10 bases between the two germline ends. Germline-derived CDR1 and CDR2 are SEHNR and FQNEAQ (reference sequence). CDR3 DNA sequence: TGTGCCAGCAGCCTCCCAGAGAAGTTCTTC. It translates to CASSLPEKFF.

This chain joins TRBV28 and TRBJ1-1, with 7 bases aligning to TRBD1. The junction had 6 bases not matched to a gene; V was cut back by 11 bases and J by 0 bases. This CDR3 is 13 amino acids long. Germline V gene data show CDR1 as MDHEN and CDR2 as SYDVKM. The CDR3, as DNA: TGTGCCGGCTCGGGACAGCTGAACACTGAAGCTTTCTTT. This sequence encodes CAGSGQLNTEAFF.

The rearrangement joins TRBV2 to TRBJ1-5; 7 positions agree with TRBD1. Germline CDR1 is SNHLY and CDR2 is FYNNEI. The CDR3 totals 13 residues. V trimming: 7 bases; J trimming: 2 bases; junction bases outside the gene matches: 2. CDR3 in amino acids: CASKDRGNQPQHF. Written as DNA, the CDR3 is TGTGCCAGCAAAGACAGGGGCAATCAGCCCCAGCATTTT.

The gene calls are TRBV28 and TRBJ2-7; 9 positions match TRBD2. This CDR3 region has 18 residues. The trim removed 7 bases at V and 4 bases at J, leaving 20 bases unmatched. Germline values: CDR1 MDHEN, CDR2 SYDVKM. This chain's CDR3 is CASTQPSSGTTAGYEQYF. The CDR3 DNA reads as TGTGCCAGCACCCAACCTTCTAGCGGGACGACCGCGGGTTACGAGCAGTACTTC. Looking up the rest from reference TRBV28 and TRBJ2-7 gives the full variable domain: DVKVTQSSRYLVKRTGEKVFLECVQDMDHENMFWYRQDPGLGLRLIYFSYDVKMKEKGDIPEGYSVSREKKERFSLILESASTNQTSMYLCASTQPSSGTTAGYEQYFGPGTRLTVT.

This sequence joins TRBV9 and TRBJ1-3; 11 bases agree with TRBD1. Germline assignment: CDR1 SGDLS and CDR2 YYNGEE. V lost 5 bases to trimming and J lost 0 bases; unmatched junction nucleotides: 4. CDR3 length: 16 residues. The CDR3 coding sequence is TGTGCCAGCAGAAGCGGGACAGGGGGCTCTGGAAACACCATATATTTT. It is translated as CASRSGTGGSGNTIYF.

The chain recombines TRBV7-2 with TRBJ2-7, with D possibly TRBD2 on 6 matching bases. CDR3 length: 15 residues. V shed 1 base and J shed 2 bases, with 12 bases lying between them. Germline loops: CDR1 SGHTA, CDR2 FQGNSA. For the CDR3, the DNA is TGTGCCAGCAGCTTAGTCCCGGGAGAGCCCTACGAGCAGTACTTC. This sequence encodes CASSLVPGEPYEQYF.

The J gene is TRBJ2-7, the V gene TRBV7-6; D may correspond to TRBD1 or TRBD2 (5 bases each). This CDR3 is built from 15 residues. The germline CDR1 and CDR2 sequences are SGHVS and FNYEAQ. Trimming cost V 1 base and J 2 bases, with 12 bases left between them. CDR3 in DNA: TGTGCCAGCAGCTTAGGTGCAGGGAGAACCTACGAGCAGTACTTC. The encoded protein is CASSLGAGRTYEQYF.

This sequence joins TRBV5-1 and TRBJ2-3; 11 nucleotides match TRBD2. Germline values: CDR1 SGHRS, CDR2 YFSETQ. The CDR3 is 17 residues long. J lost 0 bases, V lost 0 bases, and 3 bases had no gene match. CDR3 sequence: CASSLAWTSGSTDTQYF. The CDR3, as DNA: TGCGCCAGCAGCTTGGCCTGGACTAGCGGGAGCACAGATACGCAGTATTTT.

The J gene is TRBJ1-5, the V gene TRBV7-8, with TRBD1 as a possible D gene (6 bases). Trimming left V 5 bases short and J 1 base short, with 15 bases between. The CDR3 runs 16 residues. Germline values: CDR1 SGHVS, CDR2 FQNEAQ. CDR3 nucleotide sequence: TGTGCCAGCAGCAAGGGGGGGGCCCGGAGCAATCAGCCCCAGCATTTT. It specifies CASSKGGARSNQPQHF.

The CDR3 DNA follows: TGTGCCAGCAGCTTAGATTCGGGCACCTATGGCTACACCTTC. Protein sequence: CASSLDSGTYGYTF. V gene TRBV11-2 combines with J gene TRBJ1-2; D ambiguous. From germline, CDR1 is SGHAT and CDR2 FQNNGV. V gave up 0 bases and J gave up 4 bases, with 9 bases separating them. The CDR3 contains 14 residues.